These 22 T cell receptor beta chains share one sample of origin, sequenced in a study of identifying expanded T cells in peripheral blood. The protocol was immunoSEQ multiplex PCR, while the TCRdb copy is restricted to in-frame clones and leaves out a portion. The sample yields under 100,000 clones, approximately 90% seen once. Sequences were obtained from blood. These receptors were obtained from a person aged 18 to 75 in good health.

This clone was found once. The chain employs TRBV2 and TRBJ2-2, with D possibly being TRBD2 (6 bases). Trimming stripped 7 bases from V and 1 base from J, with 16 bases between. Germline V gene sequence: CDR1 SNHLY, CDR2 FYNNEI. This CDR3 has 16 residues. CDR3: CASMVERVLNTGELFF. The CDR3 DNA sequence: TGTGCCAGCATGGTGGAGCGGGTATTGAACACCGGGGAGCTGTTTTTT. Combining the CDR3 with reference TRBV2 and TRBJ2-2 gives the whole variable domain EPEVTQTPSHQVTQMGQEVILRCVPISNHLYFYWYRQILGQKVEFLVSFYNNEISEKSEIFDDQFSVERPDGSNFTLKIRSTKLEDSAMYFCASMVERVLNTGELFFGEGSRLTVL.

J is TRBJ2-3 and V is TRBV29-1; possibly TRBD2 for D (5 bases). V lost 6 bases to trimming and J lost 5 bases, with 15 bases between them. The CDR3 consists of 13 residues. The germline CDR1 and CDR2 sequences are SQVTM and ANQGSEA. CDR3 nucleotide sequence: TGCAGCGTCGAGGGTGGATGGGGAGATACGCAGTATTTT. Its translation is CSVEGGWGDTQYF.

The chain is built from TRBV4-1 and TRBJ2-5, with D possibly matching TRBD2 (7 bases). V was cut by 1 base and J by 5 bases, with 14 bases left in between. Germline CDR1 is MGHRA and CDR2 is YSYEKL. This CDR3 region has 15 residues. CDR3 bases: TGCGCCAGCAGCCAAGGCATGGGGGGGCCGGAGACCCAGTACTTC. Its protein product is CASSQGMGGPETQYF.

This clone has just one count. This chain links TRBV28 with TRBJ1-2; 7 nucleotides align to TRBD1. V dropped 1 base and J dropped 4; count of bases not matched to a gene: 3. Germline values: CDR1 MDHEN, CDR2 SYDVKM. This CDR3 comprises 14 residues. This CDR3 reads CASSLYQGGYGYTF. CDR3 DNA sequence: TGTGCCAGCAGTTTATACCAGGGGGGCTATGGCTACACCTTC.

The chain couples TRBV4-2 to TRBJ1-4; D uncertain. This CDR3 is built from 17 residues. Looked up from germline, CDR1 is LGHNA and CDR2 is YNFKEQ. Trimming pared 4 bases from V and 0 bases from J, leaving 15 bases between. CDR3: CASSLNPGFSTNEKLFF. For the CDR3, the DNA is TGTGCCAGCAGCCTAAACCCGGGATTTTCAACTAATGAAAAACTGTTTTTT.

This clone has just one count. This CDR3 is CASSLTGQTNEKLFF. The CDR3 DNA sequence: TGTGCCAGCAGTTTAACAGGGCAAACTAATGAAAAACTGTTTTTT. The chain links TRBV2 to TRBJ1-4; perhaps TRBD1 as D (6 bases). V was shortened by 5 bases and J by 1 base, with 11 bases between the two germline ends. CDR3 length equals 15 residues. Germline CDR1 reads SNHLY; CDR2 reads FYNNEI.

The CDR3 is CASSFGRVSGNTIYF. In DNA form, the CDR3 reads TGTGCCAGTAGTTTCGGGAGAGTCTCTGGAAACACCATATATTTT. V and J are TRBV19 and TRBJ1-3; unclear D gene. Trimming cost V 5 bases and J 0 bases, with 11 bases left between them. The CDR3 extends over 15 amino acids. Germline V gene lookup returns CDR1 LNHDA and CDR2 SQIVND (reference sequence).

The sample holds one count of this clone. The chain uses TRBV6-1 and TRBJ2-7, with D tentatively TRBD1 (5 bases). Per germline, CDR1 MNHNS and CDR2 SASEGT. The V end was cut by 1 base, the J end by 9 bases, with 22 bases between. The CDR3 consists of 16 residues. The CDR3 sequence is CASSEEGLDMVGGQYF. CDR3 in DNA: TGTGCCAGCAGTGAAGAAGGTCTGGACATGGTCGGCGGGCAGTACTTC.

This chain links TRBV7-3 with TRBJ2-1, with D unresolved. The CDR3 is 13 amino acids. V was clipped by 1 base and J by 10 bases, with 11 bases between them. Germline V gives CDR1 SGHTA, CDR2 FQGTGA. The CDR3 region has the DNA TGTGCCAGCAGCTTAATTTCCGACGCGGAGCAGTTCTTC. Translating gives CASSLISDAEQFF.

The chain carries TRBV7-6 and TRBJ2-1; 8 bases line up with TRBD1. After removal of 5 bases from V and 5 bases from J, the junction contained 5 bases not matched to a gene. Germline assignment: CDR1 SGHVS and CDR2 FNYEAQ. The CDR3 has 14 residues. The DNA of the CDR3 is TGTGCCAGCAGCCCAACAGGGGGACACAATGAGCAGTTCTTC. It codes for CASSPTGGHNEQFF.

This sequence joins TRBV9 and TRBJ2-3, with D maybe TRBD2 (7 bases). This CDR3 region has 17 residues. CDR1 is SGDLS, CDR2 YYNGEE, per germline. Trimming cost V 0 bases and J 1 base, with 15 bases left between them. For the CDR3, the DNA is TGTGCCAGCAGCGTAGGGAGGGGGACTACCCGCACAGATACGCAGTATTTT. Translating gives CASSVGRGTTRTDTQYF.

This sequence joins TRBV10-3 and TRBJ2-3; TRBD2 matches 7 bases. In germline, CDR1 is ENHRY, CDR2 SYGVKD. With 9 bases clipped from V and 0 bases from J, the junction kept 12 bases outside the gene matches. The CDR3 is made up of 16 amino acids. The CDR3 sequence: CAISGLAEPSTDTQYF. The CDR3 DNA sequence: TGTGCCATATCGGGGCTAGCGGAGCCAAGCACAGATACGCAGTATTTT.

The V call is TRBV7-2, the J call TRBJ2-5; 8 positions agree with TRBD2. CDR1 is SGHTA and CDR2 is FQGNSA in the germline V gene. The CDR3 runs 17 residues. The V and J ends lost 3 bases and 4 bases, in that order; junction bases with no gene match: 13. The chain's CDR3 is CASSFFVASGGGETQYF. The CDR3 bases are TGTGCCAGCAGCTTTTTTGTTGCCAGCGGGGGAGGAGAGACCCAGTACTTC.

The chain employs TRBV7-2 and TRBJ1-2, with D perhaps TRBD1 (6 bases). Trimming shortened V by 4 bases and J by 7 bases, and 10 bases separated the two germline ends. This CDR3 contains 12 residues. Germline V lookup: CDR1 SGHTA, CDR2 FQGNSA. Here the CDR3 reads CASSSGQFGYTF. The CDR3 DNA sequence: TGTGCCAGCAGCTCCGGACAGTTTGGCTACACCTTC.

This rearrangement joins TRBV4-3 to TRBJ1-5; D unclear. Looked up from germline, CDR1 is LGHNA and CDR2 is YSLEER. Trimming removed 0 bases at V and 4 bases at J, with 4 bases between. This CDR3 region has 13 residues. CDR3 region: CASSQDENQPQHF. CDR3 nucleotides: TGCGCCAGCAGCCAAGATGAAAATCAGCCCCAGCATTTT.

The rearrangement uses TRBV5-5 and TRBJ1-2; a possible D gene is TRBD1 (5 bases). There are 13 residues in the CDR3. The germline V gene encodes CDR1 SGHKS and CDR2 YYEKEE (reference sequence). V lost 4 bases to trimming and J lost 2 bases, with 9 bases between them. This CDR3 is CASSADINYGYTF. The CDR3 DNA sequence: TGTGCCAGCAGCGCGGACATAAACTATGGCTACACCTTC.

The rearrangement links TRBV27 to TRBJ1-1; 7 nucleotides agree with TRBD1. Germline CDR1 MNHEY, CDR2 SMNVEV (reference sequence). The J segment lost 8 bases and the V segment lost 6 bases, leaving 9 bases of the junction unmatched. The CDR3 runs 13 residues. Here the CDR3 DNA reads TGTGCCAGCAGCCCCGGGACAGCTAACGAAGCTTTCTTT. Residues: CASSPGTANEAFF.

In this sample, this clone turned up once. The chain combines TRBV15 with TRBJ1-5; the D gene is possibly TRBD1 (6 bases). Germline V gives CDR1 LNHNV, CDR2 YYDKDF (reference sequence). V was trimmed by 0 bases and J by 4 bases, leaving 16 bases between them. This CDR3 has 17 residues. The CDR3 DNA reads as TGTGCCACCAGCAGAGATCCGAACAGGGTAGGGAATCAGCCCCAGCATTTT. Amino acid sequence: CATSRDPNRVGNQPQHF.

As DNA, the CDR3 is TGTGCCAGCAGCCAAGACCAACAGGGAATGCCTGAAGCTTTCTTT. Amino acid sequence: CASSQDQQGMPEAFF. The chain uses TRBV4-2 and TRBJ1-1, with TRBD1 as a possible D gene (6 bases). V lost 0 bases to trimming and J lost 6 bases, with 14 bases between them. From germline, CDR1 is LGHNA and CDR2 YNFKEQ. The CDR3 sequence is 15 residues long.

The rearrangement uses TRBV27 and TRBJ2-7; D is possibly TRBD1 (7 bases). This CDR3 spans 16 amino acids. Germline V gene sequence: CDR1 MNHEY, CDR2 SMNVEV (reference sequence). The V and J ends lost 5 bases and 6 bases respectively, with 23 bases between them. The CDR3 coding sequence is TGTGCCAGCAGTCCGGGGCGCAACAGGGGTAGCGGCGAGCAGTACTTC. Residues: CASSPGRNRGSGEQYF.

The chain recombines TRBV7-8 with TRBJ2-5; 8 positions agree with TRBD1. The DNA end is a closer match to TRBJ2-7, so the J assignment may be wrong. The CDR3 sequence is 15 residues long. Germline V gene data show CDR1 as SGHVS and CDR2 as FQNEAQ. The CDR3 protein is CASSQGTGPQGEQYF. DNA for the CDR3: TGTGCCAGCAGCCAGGGGACAGGACCCCAGGGCGAGCAGTACTTC.

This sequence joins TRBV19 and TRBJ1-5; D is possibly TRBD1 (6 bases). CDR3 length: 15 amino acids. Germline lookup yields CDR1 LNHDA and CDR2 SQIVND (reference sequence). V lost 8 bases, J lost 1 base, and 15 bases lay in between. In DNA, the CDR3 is TGTGCCAGTGCCCCCCGGGGGGCCAGCAATCAGCCCCAGCATTTT. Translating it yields CASAPRGASNQPQHF.